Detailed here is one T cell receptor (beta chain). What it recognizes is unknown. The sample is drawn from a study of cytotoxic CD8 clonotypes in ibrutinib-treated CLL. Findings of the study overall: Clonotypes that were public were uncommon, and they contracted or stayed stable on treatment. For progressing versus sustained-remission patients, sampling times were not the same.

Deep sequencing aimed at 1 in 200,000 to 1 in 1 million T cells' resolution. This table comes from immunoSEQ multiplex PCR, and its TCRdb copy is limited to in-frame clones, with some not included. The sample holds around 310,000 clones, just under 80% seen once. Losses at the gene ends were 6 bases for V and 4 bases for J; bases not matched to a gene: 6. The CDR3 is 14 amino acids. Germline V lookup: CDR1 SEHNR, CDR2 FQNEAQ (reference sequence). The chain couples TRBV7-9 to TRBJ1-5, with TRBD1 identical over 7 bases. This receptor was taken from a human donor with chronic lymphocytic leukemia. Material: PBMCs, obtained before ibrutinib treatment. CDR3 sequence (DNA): TGTGCCAGCAGTCGGACAGGACTAAATCAGCCCCAGCATTTT. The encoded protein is CASSRTGLNQPQHF.